A selection of T cell receptor beta chains follows, all from one sample in a study of CD8 T cells in ankylosing spondylitis. TCRdb recomputed calls from the 5' RACE reads with MiXCR, one row per CDR3 protein. The table shows more than 100,000 distinct CDR3 sequences, with 9.5% to 12% occurring only once. Sequenced material: blood, either unsorted or a sorted T cell fraction (not recorded which). These receptors originate from a female donor with ankylosing spondylitis or in good health (not recorded which). Each CDR3 is given with its conserved first and last residue. D genes are given only for firm matches. Only part of the rows carry a size: once, few, many, or a class if the clone is expanded.

V	size	J	D	CDR3	DNA
TRBV6-6	many	TRBJ1-5	TRBD1	CASRSTGAQPQHF	TGTGCCAGCAGGTCGACAGGGGCCCAGCCCCAGCATTTT
TRBV10-3	many	TRBJ1-2	TRBD1	CATRQGSNYGYTF	TGTGCCACCCGACAGGGATCTAACTATGGCTACACCTTC
TRBV18	many	TRBJ2-1	TRBD1	CASSPGQGNEQFF	TGTGCCAGCTCACCGGGACAGGGAAATGAGCAGTTCTTC
TRBV5-1	.	TRBJ1-1	.	CASSLARLGARTEAFF	TGCGCCAGCAGCTTGGCACGTTTGGGGGCGCGGACTGAAGCTTTCTTT
TRBV7-2	many	TRBJ2-2	.	CASSLSGARGRTGELFF	TGTGCCAGCAGTCTTAGCGGGGCCAGGGGGAGAACCGGGGAGCTGTTTTTT
TRBV24-1	many	TRBJ1-2	.	CATSQNQGTYGYTF	TGTGCCACCAGTCAAAACCAGGGGACCTATGGCTACACCTTC
TRBV12-3/TRBV12-4	many	TRBJ1-1	.	CASSLAPGNTEAFF	TGTGCCAGCAGTTTAGCCCCCGGGAACACTGAAGCTTTCTTT
TRBV5-1	.	TRBJ1-2	.	CASSLAWQGYADGYTF	TGCGCCAGCAGCTTGGCCTGGCAGGGCTATGCGGATGGCTACACCTTC
TRBV20-1	many	TRBJ2-5	.	CSARDWGLRGTQYF	TGCAGTGCTAGAGATTGGGGACTTAGGGGGACCCAGTACTTC
TRBV5-1	few	TRBJ2-2	TRBD1	CASQRTPGQGNTGELFF	TGCGCCAGCCAAAGGACTCCGGGACAGGGGAACACCGGGGAGCTGTTTTTT
TRBV7-9	many	TRBJ2-2	.	CASSLEQHLNGELFF	TGTGCCAGCAGCTTAGAGCAGCACCTCAACGGGGAGCTGTTTTTT
TRBV7-8	many	TRBJ2-2	.	CASSYDSATGELFF	TGTGCCAGCAGCTATGACAGCGCCACCGGGGAGCTGTTTTTT
TRBV7-9	many	TRBJ2-1	.	CASSFSSSYNEQFF	TGTGCCAGCAGCTTTTCGAGCTCCTACAATGAGCAGTTCTTC
TRBV5-4	many	TRBJ1-2	.	CASSLTGGGDGYTF	TGTGCCAGCAGTCTGACAGGTGGGGGGGATGGCTACACCTTC
TRBV7-9	many	TRBJ2-1	TRBD2	CASSLNLAGGNNEQFF	TGTGCCAGCAGCTTAAATCTAGCGGGGGGAAACAATGAGCAGTTCTTC
TRBV11-2	many	TRBJ2-1	.	CASSPQGTNEQFF	TGTGCCAGCAGCCCCCAGGGAACCAATGAGCAGTTCTTC
TRBV20-1	many	TRBJ2-1	.	CSASRGNEQFF	TGCAGTGCTAGCCGGGGAAATGAGCAGTTCTTC
TRBV4-2	many	TRBJ1-1	.	CASSAGWNTEAFF	TGTGCCAGCAGCGCAGGGTGGAACACTGAAGCTTTCTTT
TRBV5-1	many	TRBJ2-2	.	CASRERPGQTNTGELFF	TGCGCCAGCAGGGAGAGACCGGGACAAACGAACACCGGGGAGCTGTTTTTT